These 20 T cell receptor beta chains were all obtained from the same sample, sequenced in a study of blood T cell repertoires in COVID-19. Data came from immunoSEQ multiplex PCR; TCRdb stores just in-frame clones and leaves some out. The sample lists more than 15,000 clones, roughly 87% occurring once. The sample consisted of peripheral blood. All receptors come from a man in his fifties or sixties with active COVID-19.

The rearrangement links TRBV11-1 to TRBJ1-1; D is ambiguous. Trimming cost V 2 bases and J 0 bases, with 7 bases left between them. Germline CDR1 is SGHAT and CDR2 is FQDESV (reference sequence). The CDR3 is 14 residues long. CDR3 nucleotide sequence: TGTGCCAGCAGCTTAAAGGAGTTGAACACTGAAGCTTTCTTT. Amino acids: CASSLKELNTEAFF.

The J gene is TRBJ2-7, the V gene TRBV28; 9 bases are shared with TRBD1. This CDR3 comprises 15 residues. The V gene's germline CDR1 is MDHEN and CDR2 SYDVKM. V was pared by 6 bases and J by 5 bases, with 11 bases of the junction left unmatched. CDR3 loop: CASSRQGTGTHEQYF. The CDR3 nucleotides read TGTGCCAGCAGCCGTCAAGGGACAGGGACCCACGAGCAGTACTTC.

Points on this clone: The junction departs from the called germline gene at one end, perhaps through a read error. The rearrangement uses TRBV5-5 and TRBJ2-3; TRBD1 agrees at 9 bases. The CDR3 consists of 14 residues. CDR1 SGHKS and CDR2 YYEKEE come from the germline V gene (reference sequence). CDR3 DNA sequence: TGTGCCAGCACCTTGACAGGGGGTATAGGTACGCAGTATTTT. Encoded protein: CASTLTGGIGTQYF.

This chain connects TRBV29-1 to TRBJ2-1; D is unclear. Germline values: CDR1 SQVTM, CDR2 ANQGSEA. The length of the CDR3 is 12 residues. Trimming shortened V by 5 bases and J by 7 bases, and 12 bases separated the two germline ends. As DNA, the CDR3 is TGCAGCGTTCTCGGCAGGCTGAATGAGCAGTTCTTC. Translating gives CSVLGRLNEQFF.

This clone was seen only once. The chain joins TRBV27 to TRBJ2-1, with a weak D call TRBD2 (5 bases). The CDR3 consists of 21 residues. Trimming removed 11 bases from V and 1 base from J, with 36 bases in between. The germline V gene has CDR1 MNHEY and CDR2 SMNVEV (reference sequence). The CDR3 DNA reads TGTGCCGCCAGCCCCTCCCGGTCTATCGGTGGGAGCCCGTTATCCTACAATGAGCAGTTCTTC. Translated: CAASPSRSIGGSPLSYNEQFF.

The chain couples TRBV27 to TRBJ2-1, with 10 bases that match TRBD2. This CDR3 is 17 amino acids long. The germline V gene has CDR1 MNHEY and CDR2 SMNVEV (reference sequence). Trimming took 5 bases from V and 3 from J; bases not matched to a gene: 10. Here the CDR3 DNA reads TGTGCCAGCAGTCAGCGGGAGGGCCTTTTTAACTACAATGAGCAGTTCTTC. Translating it yields CASSQREGLFNYNEQFF.

This rearrangement joins TRBV5-6 to TRBJ2-7, with 8 bases fitting TRBD2. The CDR3 is made up of 19 amino acids. J gave up 2 bases and V 2 bases, and 18 bases lay outside the gene matches. Germline V gene lookup returns CDR1 SGHDT and CDR2 YYEEEE. The CDR3 is CASSFSFSFGTSLPYEQYF. In DNA, the CDR3 is TGTGCCAGCAGCTTTAGTTTTTCTTTTGGGACTAGTCTCCCCTACGAGCAGTACTTC.

The chain joins TRBV12-3 or TRBV12-4 to TRBJ2-2; no clear D. The CDR3 is made up of 13 amino acids. Deletions cut 6 bases from V and 6 bases from J, with 11 bases between. The CDR3 DNA sequence: TGTGCCAGCAGGTTCGGTCTGTCCGGGGAGCTGTTTTTT. Translating it yields CASRFGLSGELFF.

The gene calls are TRBV5-1 and TRBJ2-3, with 10 bases identical to TRBD1. CDR3 length equals 15 residues. CDR1 is SGHRS, CDR2 YFSETQ, per germline. V was pared by 4 bases and J by 6 bases, with 8 bases of the junction left unmatched. CDR3 in amino acids: CASSGSGTGVDTQYF. CDR3 DNA: TGCGCCAGCAGCGGATCCGGGACAGGGGTCGATACGCAGTATTTT.

The genes are TRBV5-4 and TRBJ2-5; 8 positions match TRBD2. Germline V gives CDR1 SGHNT, CDR2 YYREEE (reference sequence). J was trimmed by 3 bases and V by 4 bases; bases with no gene match: 8. The CDR3 contains 15 residues. CDR3 residues: CASSLKREWEETQYF. CDR3 nucleotide sequence: TGTGCCAGCAGCCTGAAGCGGGAGTGGGAAGAGACCCAGTACTTC. The whole variable domain, filled in from reference TRBV5-4 and TRBJ2-5, reads ETGVTQSPTHLIKTRGQQVTLRCSSQSGHNTVSWYQQALGQGPQFIFQYYREEENGRGNFPPRFSGLQFPNYSSELNVNALELDDSALYLCASSLKREWEETQYFGPGTRLLVL.

This clone was counted a single time. V and J are TRBV19 and TRBJ1-6; no clear D. V was clipped by 7 bases and J by 5 bases, with 9 bases between them. Germline values: CDR1 LNHDA, CDR2 SQIVND (reference sequence). This CDR3 comprises 13 residues. The CDR3: CASTLSHNSPLHF. The DNA for the CDR3 is TGTGCCAGTACCTTGAGCCATAATTCACCCCTCCACTTT.

The V gene is TRBV12-3 or TRBV12-4, the J gene TRBJ1-2; D remains unclear. CDR3 length: 11 residues. V shed 5 bases and J shed 7 bases, with 8 bases lying between them. DNA of the CDR3: TGTGCCAGCAGTCCATTGTCTGGCTACACCTTC. This translates into CASSPLSGYTF.

This clone came up once. CDR3 amino acids: CASSDRGRGADTQYF. In nucleotides, the CDR3 is TGCGCCAGCAGTGATAGGGGGAGAGGGGCAGATACGCAGTATTTT. V usage is TRBV10-2 and J usage is TRBJ2-3; D is possibly TRBD1 (6 bases). Germline CDR1 WSHSY, CDR2 SAAADI. The CDR3 is 15 amino acids. V was shortened by 3 bases and J by 4 bases, with 14 bases between the two germline ends.

V and J are TRBV4-3 and TRBJ2-1; TRBD2 might be the D (6 bases). With 4 bases removed from V and 4 bases from J, the gap between germline ends came to 17 bases. The CDR3 sequence is 16 residues long. From germline, CDR1 is LGHNA and CDR2 YSLEER. This CDR3 is CASSRGRGDWYNEQFF. The CDR3 region has the DNA TGCGCCAGCAGCCGGGGGAGAGGGGACTGGTACAATGAGCAGTTCTTC.

The rearrangement uses TRBV7-2 and TRBJ1-1; tentative D call: TRBD1 (5 bases). CDR3 length: 13 amino acids. The V gene's germline CDR1 is SGHTA and CDR2 FQGNSA. The V end was cut by 1 base, the J end by 10 bases, with 13 bases between. The CDR3 here is CASSLDSGGTAFF. The CDR3, as DNA: TGTGCCAGCAGCTTAGATTCTGGGGGGACAGCTTTCTTT.

The chain joins TRBV27 to TRBJ1-2; D remains ambiguous. Germline V gene data show CDR1 as MNHEY and CDR2 as SMNVEV (reference sequence). With 5 bases removed from V and 6 bases from J, the gap between germline ends came to 19 bases. The CDR3 is made up of 15 amino acids. CDR3 residues: CASSDLNIPGHGYTF. CDR3 nucleotide sequence: TGTGCCAGCAGTGACCTTAATATTCCTGGGCATGGCTACACCTTC.

The chain has TRBV11-2 and TRBJ2-1; no clear D. The germline gives CDR1 SGHAT, CDR2 FQNNGV. Trimming took off 1 base at V and 4 bases at J, with 5 bases between the two ends. This CDR3 is 13 amino acids long. The CDR3 DNA reads TGTGCCAGCAGCTTAGTAGCTTACAATGAGCAGTTCTTC. Translated, it gives CASSLVAYNEQFF.

The rearrangement links TRBV24-1 to TRBJ2-7, with TRBD1 identical over 7 bases. This CDR3 is 15 amino acids long. The junction had 6 bases not matched to a gene; V was cut back by 3 bases and J by 2 bases. The germline CDR1 and CDR2 sequences are KGHDR and SFDVKD. The chain's CDR3 is CATSDPGQATYEQYF. As DNA, the CDR3 is TGTGCCACCAGTGATCCCGGACAGGCGACCTACGAGCAGTACTTC.

The chain links TRBV3-1 (or the pseudogene TRBV3-2) to TRBJ1-2, with D possibly being TRBD1 (5 bases). The CDR3 sequence is 14 residues long. The germline gives CDR1 LGHDT, CDR2 YNNKEL (reference sequence). V lost 4 bases and J 4 bases, leaving 13 bases between the germline ends. CDR3 bases: TGTGCCAGCAGCCTCCTGACAGTAAGCTATGGCTACACCTTC. Its translation is CASSLLTVSYGYTF.

The gene calls are TRBV6-5 and TRBJ2-7, with 11 bases lining up with TRBD2. Unmatched junction bases numbered 2, after V lost 6 bases and J lost 7 bases. The CDR3 spans 12 residues. The germline gives CDR1 MNHEY, CDR2 SVGAGI. The CDR3 protein is CASSRLAGEQYF. In nucleotides, the CDR3 is TGTGCCAGCAGCCGACTAGCGGGGGAGCAGTACTTC.